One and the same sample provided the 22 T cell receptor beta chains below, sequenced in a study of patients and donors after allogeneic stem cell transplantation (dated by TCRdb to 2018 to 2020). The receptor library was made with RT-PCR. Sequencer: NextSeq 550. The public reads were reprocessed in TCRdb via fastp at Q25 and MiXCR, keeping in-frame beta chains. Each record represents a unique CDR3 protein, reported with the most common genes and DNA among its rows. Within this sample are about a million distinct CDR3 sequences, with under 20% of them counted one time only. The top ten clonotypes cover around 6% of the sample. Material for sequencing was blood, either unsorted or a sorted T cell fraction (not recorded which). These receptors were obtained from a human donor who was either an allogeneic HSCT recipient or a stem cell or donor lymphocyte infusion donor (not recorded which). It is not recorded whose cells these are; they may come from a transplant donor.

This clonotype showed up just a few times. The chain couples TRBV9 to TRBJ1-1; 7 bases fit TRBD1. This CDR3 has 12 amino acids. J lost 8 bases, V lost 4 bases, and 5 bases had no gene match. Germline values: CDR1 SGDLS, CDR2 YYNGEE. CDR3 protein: CASSPSGQEAFF. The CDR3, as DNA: TGTGCCAGCAGCCCCTCGGGACAGGAAGCTTTCTTT.

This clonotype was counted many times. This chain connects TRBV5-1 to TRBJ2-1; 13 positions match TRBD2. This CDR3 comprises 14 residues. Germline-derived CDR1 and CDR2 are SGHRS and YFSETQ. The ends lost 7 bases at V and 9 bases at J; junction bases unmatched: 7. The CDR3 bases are TGCGCCAGCTACGGACTAGCGGGAGTCAGTGAGCAGTTCTTC. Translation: CASYGLAGVSEQFF.

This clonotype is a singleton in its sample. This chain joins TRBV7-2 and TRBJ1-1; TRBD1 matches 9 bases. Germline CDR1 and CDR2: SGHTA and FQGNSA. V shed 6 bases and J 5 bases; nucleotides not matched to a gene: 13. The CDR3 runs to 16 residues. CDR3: CASRSKTGGSSTEAFF. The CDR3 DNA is TGTGCCAGCAGATCAAAGACAGGGGGTTCGAGTACTGAAGCTTTCTTT.

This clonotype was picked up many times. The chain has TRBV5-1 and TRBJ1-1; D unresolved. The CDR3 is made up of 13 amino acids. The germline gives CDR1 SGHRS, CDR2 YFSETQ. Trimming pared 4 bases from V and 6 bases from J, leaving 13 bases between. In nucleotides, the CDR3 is TGCGCCAGCAGCCTCCTCGGGAGCTCTGAAGCTTTCTTT. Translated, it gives CASSLLGSSEAFF. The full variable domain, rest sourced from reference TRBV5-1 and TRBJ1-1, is KAGVTQTPRYLIKTRGQQVTLSCSPISGHRSVSWYQQTPGQGLQFLFEYFSETQRNKGNFPGRFSGRQFSNSRSEMNVSTLELGDSALYLCASSLLGSSEAFFGQGTRLTVV.

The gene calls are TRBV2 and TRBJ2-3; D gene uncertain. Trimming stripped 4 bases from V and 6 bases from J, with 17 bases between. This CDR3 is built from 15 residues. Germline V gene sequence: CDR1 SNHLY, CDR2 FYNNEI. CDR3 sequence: CASSADSKGSDTQYF. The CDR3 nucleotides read TGTGCCAGCAGTGCAGACTCTAAAGGCAGTGATACGCAGTATTTT. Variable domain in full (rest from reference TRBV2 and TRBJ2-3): EPEVTQTPSHQVTQMGQEVILRCVPISNHLYFYWYRQILGQKVEFLVSFYNNEISEKSEIFDDQFSVERPDGSNFTLKIRSTKLEDSAMYFCASSADSKGSDTQYFGPGTRLTVL.

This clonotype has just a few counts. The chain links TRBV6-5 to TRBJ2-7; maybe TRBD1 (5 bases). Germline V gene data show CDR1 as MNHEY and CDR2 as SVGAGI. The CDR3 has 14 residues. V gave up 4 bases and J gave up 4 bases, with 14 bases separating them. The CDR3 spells CASSSGHNGYEQYF. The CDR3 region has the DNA TGTGCCAGCAGTTCCGGACATAATGGGTACGAGCAGTACTTC.

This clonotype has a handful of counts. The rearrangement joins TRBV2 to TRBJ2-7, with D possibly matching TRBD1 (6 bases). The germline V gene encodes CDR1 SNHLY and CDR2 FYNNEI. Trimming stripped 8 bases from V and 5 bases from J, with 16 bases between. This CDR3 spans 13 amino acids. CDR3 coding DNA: TGTGCCAGCCCTACACGGGCAGGGGACGAGCAGTACTTC. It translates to CASPTRAGDEQYF. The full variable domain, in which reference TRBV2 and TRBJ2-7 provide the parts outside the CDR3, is EPEVTQTPSHQVTQMGQEVILRCVPISNHLYFYWYRQILGQKVEFLVSFYNNEISEKSEIFDDQFSVERPDGSNFTLKIRSTKLEDSAMYFCASPTRAGDEQYFGPGTRLTVT.

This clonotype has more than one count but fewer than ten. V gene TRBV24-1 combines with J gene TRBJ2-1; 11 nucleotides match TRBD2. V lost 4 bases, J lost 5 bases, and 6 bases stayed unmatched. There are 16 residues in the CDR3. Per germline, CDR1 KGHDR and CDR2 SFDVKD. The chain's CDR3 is CATSDPSGGPNNEQFF. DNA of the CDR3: TGTGCCACCAGTGACCCTAGCGGGGGGCCTAACAATGAGCAGTTCTTC.

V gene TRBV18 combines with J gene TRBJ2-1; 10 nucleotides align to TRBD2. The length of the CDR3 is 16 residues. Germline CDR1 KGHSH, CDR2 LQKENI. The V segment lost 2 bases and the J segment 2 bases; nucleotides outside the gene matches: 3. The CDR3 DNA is TGTGCCAGCTCACCAGCTAGCGGGAGAGCCTACAATGAGCAGTTCTTC. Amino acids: CASSPASGRAYNEQFF.

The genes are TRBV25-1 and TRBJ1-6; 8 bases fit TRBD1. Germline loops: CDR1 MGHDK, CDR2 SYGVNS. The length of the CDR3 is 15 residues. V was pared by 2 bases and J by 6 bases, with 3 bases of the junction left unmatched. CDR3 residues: CASSETDRANSPLHF. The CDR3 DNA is TGTGCCAGCAGTGAAACGGACAGGGCTAATTCACCCCTCCACTTT.

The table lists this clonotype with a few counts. CDR3 sequence reads: CSAPRPGLAGGSYEQYF. CDR3 in DNA: TGCAGTGCCCCCAGACCGGGACTAGCGGGGGGTTCCTACGAGCAGTACTTC. V is TRBV20-1 and J is TRBJ2-7, with 15 bases fitting TRBD2. Germline CDR1 DFQATT, CDR2 SNEGSKA (reference sequence). With V trimmed by 6 bases and J by 1 base, 10 bases remained unmatched. This CDR3 region has 17 residues.

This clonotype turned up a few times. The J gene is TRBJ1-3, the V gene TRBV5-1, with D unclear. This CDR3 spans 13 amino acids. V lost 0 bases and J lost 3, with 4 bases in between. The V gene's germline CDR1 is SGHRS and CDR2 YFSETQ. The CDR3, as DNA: TGCGCCAGCAGCTTGGAGTATGGAAACACCATATATTTT. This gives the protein CASSLEYGNTIYF.

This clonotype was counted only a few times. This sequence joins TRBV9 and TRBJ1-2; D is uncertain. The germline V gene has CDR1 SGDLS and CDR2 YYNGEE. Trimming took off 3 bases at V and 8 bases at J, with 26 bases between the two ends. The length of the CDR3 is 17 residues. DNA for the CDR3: TGTGCCAGCAGCGCCCGAGGCCCCGTGGGCTCGTCGGACGGCTACACCTTC. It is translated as CASSARGPVGSSDGYTF.

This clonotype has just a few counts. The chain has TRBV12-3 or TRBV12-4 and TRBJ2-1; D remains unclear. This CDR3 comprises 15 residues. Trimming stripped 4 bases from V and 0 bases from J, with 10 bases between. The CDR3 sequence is CASSYVRLSYNEQFF. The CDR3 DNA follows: TGTGCCAGCAGTTATGTTAGGCTCTCCTACAATGAGCAGTTCTTC.

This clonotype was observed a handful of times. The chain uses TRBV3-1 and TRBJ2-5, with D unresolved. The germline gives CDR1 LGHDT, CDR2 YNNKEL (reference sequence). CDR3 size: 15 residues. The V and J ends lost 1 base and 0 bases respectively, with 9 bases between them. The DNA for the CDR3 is TGTGCCAGCAGCCAAGGCGTGGGGTACCAAGAGACCCAGTACTTC. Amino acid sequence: CASSQGVGYQETQYF.

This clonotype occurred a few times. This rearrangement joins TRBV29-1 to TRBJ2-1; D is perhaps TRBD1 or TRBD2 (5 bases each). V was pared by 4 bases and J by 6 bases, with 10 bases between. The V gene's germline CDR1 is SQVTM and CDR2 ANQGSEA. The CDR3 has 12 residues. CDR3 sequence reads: CSVGRGANEQFF. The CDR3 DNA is TGCAGCGTTGGCCGGGGCGCCAATGAGCAGTTCTTC.

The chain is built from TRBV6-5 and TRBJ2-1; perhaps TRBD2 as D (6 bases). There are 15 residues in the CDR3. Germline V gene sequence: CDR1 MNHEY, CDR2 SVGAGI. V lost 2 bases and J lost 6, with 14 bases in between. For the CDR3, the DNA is TGTGCCAGCAGTTACGCGGGACTCGGTACCAATGAGCAGTTCTTC. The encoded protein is CASSYAGLGTNEQFF.

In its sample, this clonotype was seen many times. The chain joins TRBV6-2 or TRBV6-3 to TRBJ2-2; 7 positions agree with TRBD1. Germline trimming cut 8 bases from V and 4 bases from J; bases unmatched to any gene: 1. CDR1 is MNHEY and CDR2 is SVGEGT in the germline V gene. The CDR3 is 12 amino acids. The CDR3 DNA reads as TGTGCCAGCCACAGGGGCACCGGGGAGCTGTTTTTT. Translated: CASHRGTGELFF.

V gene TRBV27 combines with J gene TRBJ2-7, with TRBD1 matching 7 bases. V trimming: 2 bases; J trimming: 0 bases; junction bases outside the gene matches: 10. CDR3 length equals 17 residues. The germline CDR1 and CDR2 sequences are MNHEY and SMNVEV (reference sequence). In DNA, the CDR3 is TGTGCCAGCAGTTTAGTCGTCGGGGACAGAAGCTCCTACGAGCAGTACTTC. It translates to CASSLVVGDRSSYEQYF.

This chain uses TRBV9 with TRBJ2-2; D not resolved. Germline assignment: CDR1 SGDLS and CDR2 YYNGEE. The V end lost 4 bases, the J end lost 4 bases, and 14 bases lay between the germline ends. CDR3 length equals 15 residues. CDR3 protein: CASSPQGKFTGELFF. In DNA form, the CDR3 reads TGTGCCAGCAGCCCTCAAGGAAAATTCACCGGGGAGCTGTTTTTT.

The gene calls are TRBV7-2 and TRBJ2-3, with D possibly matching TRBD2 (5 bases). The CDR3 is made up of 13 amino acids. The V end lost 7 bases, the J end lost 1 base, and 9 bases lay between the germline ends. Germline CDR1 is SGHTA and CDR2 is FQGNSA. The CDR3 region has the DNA TGTGCCAGCAACCTTAGCGGCACAGATACGCAGTATTTT. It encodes CASNLSGTDTQYF.

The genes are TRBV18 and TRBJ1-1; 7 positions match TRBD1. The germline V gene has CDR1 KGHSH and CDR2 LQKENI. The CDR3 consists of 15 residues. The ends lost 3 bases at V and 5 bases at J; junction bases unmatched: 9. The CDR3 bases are TGTGCCAGCTCACCTCGACAGGGAAGATGGACTGAAGCTTTCTTT. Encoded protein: CASSPRQGRWTEAFF.